This T cell receptor beta chain appears in the sequencing data of a study of memory CD4+ T cells and cytomegalovirus serostatus. Trimming cost V 0 bases and J 6 bases, with 8 bases left between them. The CDR3 is made up of 13 amino acids. Germline V CDR1 and CDR2: SGHKS, YYEKEE (reference sequence). Produced via immunoSEQ multiplex PCR; TCRdb's table is partial and in-frame only. The data show about 25,000 clones, about 71% seen once. Single viable CD3+CD4+CD8-CD45RO+ cells were sorted as the memory CD4+ T cells. The chain recombines TRBV5-5 with TRBJ2-3; D not resolved. The receptor was isolated from an adult in good health and CMV-seronegative. Sequenced: memory CD4+ T cells from blood. The CDR3 DNA reads as TGTGCCAGCAGCTTGGAGGGTGCGGATACGCAGTATTTT. It encodes CASSLEGADTQYF.